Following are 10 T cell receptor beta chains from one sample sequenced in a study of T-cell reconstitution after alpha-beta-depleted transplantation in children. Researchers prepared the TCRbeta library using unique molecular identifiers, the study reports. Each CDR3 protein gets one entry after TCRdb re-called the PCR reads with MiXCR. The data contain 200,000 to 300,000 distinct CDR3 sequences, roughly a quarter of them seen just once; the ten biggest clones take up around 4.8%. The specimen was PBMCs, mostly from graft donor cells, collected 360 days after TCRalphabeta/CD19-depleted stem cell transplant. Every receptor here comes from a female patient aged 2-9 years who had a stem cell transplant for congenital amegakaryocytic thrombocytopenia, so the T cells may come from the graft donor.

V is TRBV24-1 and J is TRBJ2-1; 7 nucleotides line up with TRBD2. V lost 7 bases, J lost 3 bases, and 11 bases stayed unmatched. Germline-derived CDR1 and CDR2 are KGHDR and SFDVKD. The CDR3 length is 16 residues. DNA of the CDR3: TGTGCCACCAGGGGGAACTACGGCGGGAGCTACAATGAGCAGTTCTTC. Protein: CATRGNYGGSYNEQFF.

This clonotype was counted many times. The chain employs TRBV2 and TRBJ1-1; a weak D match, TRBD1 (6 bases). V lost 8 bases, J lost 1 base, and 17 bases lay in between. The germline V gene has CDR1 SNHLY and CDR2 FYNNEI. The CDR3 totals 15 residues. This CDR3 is CASGGPGPTNTEAFF. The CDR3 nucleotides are TGTGCCAGCGGGGGGCCGGGACCCACGAACACTGAAGCTTTCTTT.

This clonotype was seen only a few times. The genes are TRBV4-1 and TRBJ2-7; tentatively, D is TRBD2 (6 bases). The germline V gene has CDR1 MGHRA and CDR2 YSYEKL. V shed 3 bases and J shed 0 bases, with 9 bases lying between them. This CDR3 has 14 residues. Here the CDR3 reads CASSHLASSYEQYF. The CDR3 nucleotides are TGCGCCAGCAGCCATCTAGCGAGCTCCTACGAGCAGTACTTC.

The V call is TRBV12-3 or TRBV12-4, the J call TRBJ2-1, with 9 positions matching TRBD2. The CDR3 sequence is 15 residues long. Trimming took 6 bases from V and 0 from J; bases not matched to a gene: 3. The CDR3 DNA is TGTGCCAGCAGCAGGACTAGCGTCTCCTACAATGAGCAGTTCTTC. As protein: CASSRTSVSYNEQFF.

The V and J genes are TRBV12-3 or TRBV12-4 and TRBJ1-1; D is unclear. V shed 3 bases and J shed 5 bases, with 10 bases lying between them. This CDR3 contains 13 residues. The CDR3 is CASSFHGVTEAFF. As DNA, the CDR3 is TGTGCCAGCAGTTTTCATGGTGTAACTGAAGCTTTCTTT.

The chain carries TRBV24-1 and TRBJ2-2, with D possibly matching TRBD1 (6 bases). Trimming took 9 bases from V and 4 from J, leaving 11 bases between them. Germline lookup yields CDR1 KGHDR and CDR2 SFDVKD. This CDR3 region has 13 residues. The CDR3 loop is CATARGTTGELFF. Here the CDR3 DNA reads TGTGCCACCGCGAGGGGGACCACCGGGGAGCTGTTTTTT.

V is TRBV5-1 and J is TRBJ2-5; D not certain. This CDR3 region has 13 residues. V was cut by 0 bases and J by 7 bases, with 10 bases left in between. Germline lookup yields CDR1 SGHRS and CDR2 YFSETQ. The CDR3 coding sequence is TGCGCCAGCAGCTTGGACCACCTTGGGACCCAGTACTTC. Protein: CASSLDHLGTQYF.

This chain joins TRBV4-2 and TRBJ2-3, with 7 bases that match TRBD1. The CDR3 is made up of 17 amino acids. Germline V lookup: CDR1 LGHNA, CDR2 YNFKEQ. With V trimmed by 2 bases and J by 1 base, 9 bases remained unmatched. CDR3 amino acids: CASSQSRGGPRTDTQYF. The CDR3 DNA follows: TGTGCCAGCAGCCAATCCAGAGGGGGCCCACGCACAGATACGCAGTATTTT.

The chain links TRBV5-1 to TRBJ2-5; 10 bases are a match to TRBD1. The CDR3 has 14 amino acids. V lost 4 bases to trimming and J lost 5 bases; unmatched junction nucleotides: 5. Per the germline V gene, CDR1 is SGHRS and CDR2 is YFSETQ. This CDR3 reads CASSARDRGETQYF. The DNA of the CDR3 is TGCGCCAGCAGCGCCCGGGACAGGGGTGAGACCCAGTACTTC. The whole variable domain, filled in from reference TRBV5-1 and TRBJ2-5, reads KAGVTQTPRYLIKTRGQQVTLSCSPISGHRSVSWYQQTPGQGLQFLFEYFSETQRNKGNFPGRFSGRQFSNSRSEMNVSTLELGDSALYLCASSARDRGETQYFGPGTRLLVL.

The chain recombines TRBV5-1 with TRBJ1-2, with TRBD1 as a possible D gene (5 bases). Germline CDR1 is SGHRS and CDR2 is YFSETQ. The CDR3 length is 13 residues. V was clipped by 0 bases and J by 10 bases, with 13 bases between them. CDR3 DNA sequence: TGCGCCAGCAGCTTGGGGCAGGGCCTAAACTACACCTTC. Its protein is CASSLGQGLNYTF.